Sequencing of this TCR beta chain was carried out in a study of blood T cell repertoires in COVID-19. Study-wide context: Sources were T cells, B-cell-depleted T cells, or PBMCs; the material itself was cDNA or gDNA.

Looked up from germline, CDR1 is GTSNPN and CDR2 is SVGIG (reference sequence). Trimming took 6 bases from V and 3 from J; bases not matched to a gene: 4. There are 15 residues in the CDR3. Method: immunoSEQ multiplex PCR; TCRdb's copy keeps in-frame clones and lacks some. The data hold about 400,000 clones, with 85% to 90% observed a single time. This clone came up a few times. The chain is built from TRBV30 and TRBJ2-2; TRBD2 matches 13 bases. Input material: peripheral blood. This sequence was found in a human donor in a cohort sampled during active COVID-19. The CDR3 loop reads CACEGLAGYTGELFF. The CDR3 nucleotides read TGTGCCTGCGAGGGACTAGCGGGATACACCGGGGAGCTGTTTTTT.